Shown below are 2 T cell receptor beta chains from a single sample sequenced in a study of blood T cell repertoires in COVID-19. The repertoire was sequenced with immunoSEQ multiplex PCR; TCRdb's copy has only in-frame clones and lacks some. Here the sample spans 200,000 to 250,000 clones, approximately 75% being singletons. The material sequenced was PBMCs or T cells enriched from blood (not recorded which). Source of these receptors: a man aged 40-55 years who had recovered from COVID-19.

This clone occurred once. V gene TRBV18 combines with J gene TRBJ1-6; 7 nucleotides match TRBD1. V trimming: 2 bases; J trimming: 8 bases; junction bases outside the gene matches: 15. CDR1 is KGHSH and CDR2 is LQKENI in the germline V gene. CDR3 length equals 18 residues. The CDR3 nucleotides are TGTGCCAGCTCACCAAATATGAGGGGGCTGGGTATGGATTCACCCCTCCACTTT. This encodes CASSPNMRGLGMDSPLHF.

The chain links TRBV7-8 to TRBJ2-1, with 12 bases fitting TRBD2. V lost 1 base, J lost 8 bases, and 6 bases stayed unmatched. Germline V gene lookup returns CDR1 SGHVS and CDR2 FQNEAQ. The CDR3 consists of 16 residues. CDR3 sequence (DNA): TGTGCCAGCAGCTTAGTAGCTAGCGGGAGGGAGGATGAGCAGTTCTTC. Translated: CASSLVASGREDEQFF.